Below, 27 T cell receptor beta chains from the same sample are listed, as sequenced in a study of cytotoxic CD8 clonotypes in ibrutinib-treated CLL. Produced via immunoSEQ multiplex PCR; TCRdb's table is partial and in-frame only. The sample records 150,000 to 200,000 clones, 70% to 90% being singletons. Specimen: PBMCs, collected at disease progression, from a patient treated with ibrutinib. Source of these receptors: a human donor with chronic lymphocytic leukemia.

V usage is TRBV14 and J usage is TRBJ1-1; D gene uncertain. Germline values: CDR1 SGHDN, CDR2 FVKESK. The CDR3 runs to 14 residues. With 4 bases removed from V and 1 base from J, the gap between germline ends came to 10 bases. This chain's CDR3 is CASSLDGANTEAFF. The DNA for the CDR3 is TGTGCCAGCAGCCTCGACGGTGCGAACACTGAAGCTTTCTTT.

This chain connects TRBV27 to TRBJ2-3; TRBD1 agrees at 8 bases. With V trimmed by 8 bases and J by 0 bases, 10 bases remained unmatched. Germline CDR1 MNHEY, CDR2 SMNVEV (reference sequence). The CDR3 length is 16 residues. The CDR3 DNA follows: TGTGCCAGCTGGAAGTTAGACAGGGGTAGCACAGATACGCAGTATTTT. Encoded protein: CASWKLDRGSTDTQYF.

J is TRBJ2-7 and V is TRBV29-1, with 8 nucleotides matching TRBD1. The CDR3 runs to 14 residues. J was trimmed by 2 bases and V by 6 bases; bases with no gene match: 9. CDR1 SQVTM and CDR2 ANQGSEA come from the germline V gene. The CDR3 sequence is CSVSADRGAYEQYF. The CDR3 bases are TGCAGCGTCTCCGCCGACAGGGGAGCCTACGAGCAGTACTTC.

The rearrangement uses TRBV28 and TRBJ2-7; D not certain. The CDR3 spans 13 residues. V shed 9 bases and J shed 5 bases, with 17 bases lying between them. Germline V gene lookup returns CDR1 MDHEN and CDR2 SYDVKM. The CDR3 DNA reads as TGTGCCAGTTTAGGGTTTAGTCGGAACGAGCAGTACTTC. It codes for CASLGFSRNEQYF.

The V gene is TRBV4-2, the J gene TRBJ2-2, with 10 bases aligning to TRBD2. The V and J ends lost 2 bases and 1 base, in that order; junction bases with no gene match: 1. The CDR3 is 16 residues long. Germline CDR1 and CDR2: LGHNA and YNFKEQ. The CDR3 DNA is TGTGCCAGCAGCCAAACTAGCGGGATGAACACCGGGGAGCTGTTTTTT. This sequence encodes CASSQTSGMNTGELFF.

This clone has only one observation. CDR3 DNA sequence: TGTGCCAGCAGTTTATCTGGGACAGCCCGCTACGAGCAGTACTTC. Translation gives CASSLSGTARYEQYF. The V gene is TRBV27, the J gene TRBJ2-7; 7 bases agree with TRBD1. Germline assignment: CDR1 MNHEY and CDR2 SMNVEV (reference sequence). Trimming cost V 0 bases and J 3 bases; bases outside gene matches: 5. CDR3 length: 15 residues.

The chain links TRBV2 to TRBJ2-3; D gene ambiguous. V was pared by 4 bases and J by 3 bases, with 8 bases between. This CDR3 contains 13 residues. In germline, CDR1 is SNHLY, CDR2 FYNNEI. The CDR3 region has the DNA TGTGCCAGCAGTGTTGGACGGACAGATACGCAGTATTTT. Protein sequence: CASSVGRTDTQYF.

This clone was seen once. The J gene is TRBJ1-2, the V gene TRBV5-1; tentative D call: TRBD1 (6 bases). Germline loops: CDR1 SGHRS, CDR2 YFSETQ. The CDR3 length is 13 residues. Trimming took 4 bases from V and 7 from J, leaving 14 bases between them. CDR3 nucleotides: TGCGCCAGCAGCCTTAGGGGGACCGTTGGCTACACCTTC. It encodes CASSLRGTVGYTF.

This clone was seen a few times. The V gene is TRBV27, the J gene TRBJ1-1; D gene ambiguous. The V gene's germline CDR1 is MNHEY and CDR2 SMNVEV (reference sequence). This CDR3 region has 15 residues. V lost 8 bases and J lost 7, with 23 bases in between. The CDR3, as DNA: TGTGCCAGCGGACCCTGGACGGCCGCCCGGGGTGAAGCTTTCTTT. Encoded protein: CASGPWTAARGEAFF.

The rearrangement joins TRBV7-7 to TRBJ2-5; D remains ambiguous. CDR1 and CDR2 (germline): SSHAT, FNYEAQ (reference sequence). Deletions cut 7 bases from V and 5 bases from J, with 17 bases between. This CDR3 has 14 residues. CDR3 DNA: TGTGCCAGCACCCCCGCCAGCCTTGGTGAGACCCAGTACTTC. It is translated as CASTPASLGETQYF.

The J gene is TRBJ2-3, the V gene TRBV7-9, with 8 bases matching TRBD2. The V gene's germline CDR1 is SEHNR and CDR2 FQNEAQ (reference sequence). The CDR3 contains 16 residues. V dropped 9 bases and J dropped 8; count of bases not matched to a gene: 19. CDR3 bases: TGTGCCAGTTTTAGTTCGGTAGCGGGATATAGTGGTACGCAGTATTTT. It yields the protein CASFSSVAGYSGTQYF.

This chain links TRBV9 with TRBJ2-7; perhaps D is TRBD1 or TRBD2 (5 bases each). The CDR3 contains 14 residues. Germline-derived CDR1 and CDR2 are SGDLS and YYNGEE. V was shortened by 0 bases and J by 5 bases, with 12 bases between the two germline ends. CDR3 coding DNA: TGTGCCAGCAGCGTAGTCGAAGGGGACCACGAGCAGTACTTC. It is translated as CASSVVEGDHEQYF. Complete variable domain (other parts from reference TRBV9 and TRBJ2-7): DSGVTQTPKHLITATGQRVTLRCSPRSGDLSVYWYQQSLDQGLQFLIQYYNGEERAKGNILERFSAQQFPDLHSELNLSSLELGDSALYFCASSVVEGDHEQYFGPGTRLTVT.

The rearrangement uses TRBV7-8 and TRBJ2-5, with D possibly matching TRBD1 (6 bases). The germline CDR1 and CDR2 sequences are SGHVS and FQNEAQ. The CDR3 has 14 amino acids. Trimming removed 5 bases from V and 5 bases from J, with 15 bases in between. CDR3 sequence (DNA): TGTGCCAGCAGCCAGCGGACAGTTGGGGAGACCCAGTACTTC. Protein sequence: CASSQRTVGETQYF.

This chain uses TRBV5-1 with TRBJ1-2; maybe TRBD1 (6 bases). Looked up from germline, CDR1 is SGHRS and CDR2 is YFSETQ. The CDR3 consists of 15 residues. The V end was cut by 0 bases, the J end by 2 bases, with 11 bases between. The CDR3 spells CASSLGTANNYGYTF. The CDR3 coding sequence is TGCGCCAGCAGCTTGGGGACAGCCAACAACTATGGCTACACCTTC.

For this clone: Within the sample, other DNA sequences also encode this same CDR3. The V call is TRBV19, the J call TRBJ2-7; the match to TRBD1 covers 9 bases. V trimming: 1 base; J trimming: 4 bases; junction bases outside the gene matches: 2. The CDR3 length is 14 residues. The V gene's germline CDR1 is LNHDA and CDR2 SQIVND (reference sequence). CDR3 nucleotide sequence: TGTGCCAGTAGTATAGGGGGACAGGGATACGAGCAGTACTTC. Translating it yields CASSIGGQGYEQYF.

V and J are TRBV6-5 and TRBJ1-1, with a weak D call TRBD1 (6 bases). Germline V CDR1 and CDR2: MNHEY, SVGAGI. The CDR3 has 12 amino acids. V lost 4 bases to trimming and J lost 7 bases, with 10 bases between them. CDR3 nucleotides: TGTGCCAGCAGTTCTGTGACAGGTGAAGCTTTCTTT. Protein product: CASSSVTGEAFF.

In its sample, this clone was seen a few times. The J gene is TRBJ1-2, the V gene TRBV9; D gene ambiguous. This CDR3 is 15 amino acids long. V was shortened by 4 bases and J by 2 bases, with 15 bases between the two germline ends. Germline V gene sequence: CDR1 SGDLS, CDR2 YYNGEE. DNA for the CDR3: TGTGCCAGCAGCCCGTCGCCTACATCAAACTATGGCTACACCTTC. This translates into CASSPSPTSNYGYTF. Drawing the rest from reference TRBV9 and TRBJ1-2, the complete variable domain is DSGVTQTPKHLITATGQRVTLRCSPRSGDLSVYWYQQSLDQGLQFLIQYYNGEERAKGNILERFSAQQFPDLHSELNLSSLELGDSALYFCASSPSPTSNYGYTFGSGTRLTVV.

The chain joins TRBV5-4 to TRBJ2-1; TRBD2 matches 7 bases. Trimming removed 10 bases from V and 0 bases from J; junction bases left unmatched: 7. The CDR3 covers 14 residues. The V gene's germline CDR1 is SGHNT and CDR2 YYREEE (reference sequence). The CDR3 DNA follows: TGTGCCGGGCCCCGCGGGAGCTCCTACAATGAGCAGTTCTTC. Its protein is CAGPRGSSYNEQFF.

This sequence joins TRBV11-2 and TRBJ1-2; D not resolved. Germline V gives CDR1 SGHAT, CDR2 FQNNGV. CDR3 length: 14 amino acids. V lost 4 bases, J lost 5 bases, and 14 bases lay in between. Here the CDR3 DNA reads TGTGCCAGCAGCTCCCCTTGGCAGACTTATGGCTACACCTTC. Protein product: CASSSPWQTYGYTF.

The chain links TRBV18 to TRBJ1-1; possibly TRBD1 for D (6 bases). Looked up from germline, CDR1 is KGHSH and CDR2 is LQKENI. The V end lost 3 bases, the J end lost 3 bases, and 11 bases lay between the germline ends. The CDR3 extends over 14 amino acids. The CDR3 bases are TGTGCCAGCTCACCCGTACAGGGTTACACTGAAGCTTTCTTT. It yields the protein CASSPVQGYTEAFF.

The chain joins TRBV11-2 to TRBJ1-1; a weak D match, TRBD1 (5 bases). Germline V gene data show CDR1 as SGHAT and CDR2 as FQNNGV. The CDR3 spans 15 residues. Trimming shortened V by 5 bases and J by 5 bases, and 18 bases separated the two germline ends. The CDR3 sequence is CASSPSGGLGTEAFF. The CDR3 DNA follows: TGTGCCAGCAGCCCCAGTGGGGGACTGGGGACTGAAGCTTTCTTT.

CDR3 loop: CASSSPEGPQHF. The CDR3 DNA follows: TGCGCCAGCAGCTCGCCGGAGGGGCCCCAGCATTTT. The rearrangement uses TRBV4-1 and TRBJ1-5; D is uncertain. CDR3 length: 12 amino acids. CDR1 and CDR2 from the germline V gene are MGHRA and YSYEKL. Trimming left V 5 bases short and J 9 bases short, with 11 bases between.

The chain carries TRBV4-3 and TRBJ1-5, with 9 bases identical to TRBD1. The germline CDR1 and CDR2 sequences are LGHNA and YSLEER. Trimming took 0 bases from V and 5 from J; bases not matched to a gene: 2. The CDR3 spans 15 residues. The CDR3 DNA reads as TGCGCCAGCAGCCAAGAGGGACAGGGAGATCAGCCCCAGCATTTT. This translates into CASSQEGQGDQPQHF.

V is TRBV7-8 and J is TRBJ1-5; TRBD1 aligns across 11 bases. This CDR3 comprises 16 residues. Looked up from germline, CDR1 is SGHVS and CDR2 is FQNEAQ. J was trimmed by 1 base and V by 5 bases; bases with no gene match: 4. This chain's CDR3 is CASSQRDRGSNQPQHF. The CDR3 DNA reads TGTGCCAGCAGCCAGAGGGACAGGGGGAGCAATCAGCCCCAGCATTTT. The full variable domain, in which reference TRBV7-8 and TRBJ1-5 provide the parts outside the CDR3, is GAGVSQSPRYKVAKRGQDVALRCDPISGHVSLFWYQQALGQGPEFLTYFQNEAQLDKSGLPSDRFFAERPEGSVSTLKIQRTQQEDSAVYLCASSQRDRGSNQPQHFGDGTRLSIL.

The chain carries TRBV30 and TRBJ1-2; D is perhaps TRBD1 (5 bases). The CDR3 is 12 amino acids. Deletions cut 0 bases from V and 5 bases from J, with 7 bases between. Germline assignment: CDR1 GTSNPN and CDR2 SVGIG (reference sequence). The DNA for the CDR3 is TGTGCCTGGAGTGTTTGGGGGTATGGCTACACCTTC. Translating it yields CAWSVWGYGYTF.

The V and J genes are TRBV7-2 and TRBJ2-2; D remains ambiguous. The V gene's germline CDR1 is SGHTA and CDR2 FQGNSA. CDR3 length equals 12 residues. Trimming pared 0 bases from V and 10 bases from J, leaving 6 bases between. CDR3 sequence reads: CASSLAQEELFF. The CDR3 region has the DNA TGTGCCAGCAGCTTAGCTCAGGAGGAGCTGTTTTTT.

The CDR3 DNA reads TGTGCCAGCAGCCGAAAGAATCTGGTGTCCGTATCCAGCTCTGAAGCTTTCTTT. This codes for CASSRKNLVSVSSSEAFF. This chain connects TRBV13 to TRBJ1-1, with no clear D. The germline V gene encodes CDR1 PRHDT and CDR2 FYEKMQ (reference sequence). There are 18 residues in the CDR3. Trimming pared 5 bases from V and 6 bases from J, leaving 28 bases between.